This paragraph covers one TCR beta chain sequence. This clonotype was seen a single time. The target of this receptor is not known. The record has no base qualities; no much larger clone is one base away. Evidence from one read is weak. This record belongs to a study of vaccination and CD4 T cells after COVID-19 (dated by TCRdb to between 2021 and 2024). Broadly, across the study: Convalescent patients had a positive SARS-CoV-2 result on nasal swab PCR, and of these patients, several had mild disease and one had severe disease. Post-COVID blood samples from convalescent patients were collected a median of around 100 days after diagnosis, with a range of roughly 35 to 161 days. The spike-specific CD4+ TCR repertoire was compared before and after mRNA vaccination in approximately ten COVID-19 convalescent patients and a handful of infection-naive healthy vaccine recipients. Each participant got two doses of either the Pfizer-BioNTech BNT162b2 vaccine (n=8) or the Moderna mRNA-1273 vaccine (n=2). The convalescent cohort included six males and four females, with two Hispanic individuals, seven Caucasians, two Asians and one multiracial person. Post-vaccine blood samples were collected a median of about 11 weeks after the second vaccine dose, ranging from about 13 to 241 days.

Receptor amplification or capture employed PCR. The listed sequencing device is Illumina iSeq 100. The source study handled its data this way. Non-productive sequences were removed, and CDR3s that did not start with C, did not end with F or W, or were shorter than 7 amino acids were discarded. CDR3 homology was assessed with Levenshtein distances (stringdist) and unrooted phylogenetic trees (ape) in R version 3.6.1. TCRdb reran the public reads through fastp at Q25 and MiXCR, keeping productive beta chains. Every CDR3 protein is listed once, alongside the most common genes and DNA of its rows. The V and J calls follow TCRdb's processing rather than the paper's. The sample profile shows 25,000 or so distinct CDR3 sequences; 45% to 55% of them were found once. Around 1% of the sample belongs to the ten largest clones. Reading from cysteine to phenylalanine, the CDR3 counts 14 amino acids. Kept here is only the CDR3 DNA, which spans 42 bases and is read in frame from base 1. CDR1 and CDR2, looked up from the germline V gene, are SGHVS and FQNEAQ. A distance of 15 bases separates the germline ends of V and J, which lose 2 bases and 7 bases respectively.

Positive SARS-CoV-2 PCR tests in the convalescent patients dated from March to December 2020, before Alpha, Beta and Delta variants emerged in the United States. Ficoll-Paque Plus gradient centrifugation was used to isolate PBMCs from whole blood, and the isolated PBMCs were then either used fresh or cryopreserved at -140C. Findings and caveats that apply to the study as a whole: Among convalescent patients, a median around 86% of the SARS-CoV-2-reactive clones seen after vaccination appeared only after vaccination, which suggests priming specific to the vaccine. Relatively few convalescent patients were included in the study, and early timepoints after natural infection were not analyzed. Of the vaccine-specific clones in convalescent patients, 304 of 307, or nearly all, reacted only to SARS-CoV-2 spike and did not cross-react with common cold coronaviruses. An increase in the median number of SARS-CoV-2-reactive clonotypes from approximately 21 after infection to 38 after vaccination was observed, but the change was not found to be significant.

Recombination joined TRBV7-8 with TRBJ2-7; the D gene is perhaps TRBD2, on 5 matching bases. The TCR comes from a human donor who had recovered from COVID-19. The specimen was CD4+ T cells from blood, collected before SARS-CoV-2 vaccination. The sequenced DNA: TGTGCCAGCAGCTTAAATCGGGGTTTGGGGGAGCAGTACTTC. The translation is CASSLNRGLGEQYF.